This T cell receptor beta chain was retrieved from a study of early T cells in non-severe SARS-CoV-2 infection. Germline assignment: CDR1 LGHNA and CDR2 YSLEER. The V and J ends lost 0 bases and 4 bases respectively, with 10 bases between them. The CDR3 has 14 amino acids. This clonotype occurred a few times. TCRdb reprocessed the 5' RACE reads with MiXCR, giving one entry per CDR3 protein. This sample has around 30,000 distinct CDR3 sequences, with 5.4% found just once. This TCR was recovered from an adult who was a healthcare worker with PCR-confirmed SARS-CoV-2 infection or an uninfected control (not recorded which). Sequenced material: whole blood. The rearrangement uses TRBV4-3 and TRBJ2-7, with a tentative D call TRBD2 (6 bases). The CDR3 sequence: CASSQDPGGYEQYF. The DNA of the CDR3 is TGCGCCAGCAGCCAAGATCCCGGGGGATACGAGCAGTACTTC.